This is a list of T cell receptor beta chains from one sample in a study of blood T cell repertoires in COVID-19. Clones were sequenced by immunoSEQ multiplex PCR, and TCRdb holds only the in-frame ones, with some missing. Here the sample spans around 64,000 clones, around 84% being singletons. Material for sequencing was peripheral blood. These receptors were obtained from a man between 50 and 59 years old with active COVID-19. Each CDR3 is given with its conserved first and last residue. The D gene is left open where the match is weak. Only some rows state a clone size, as once, few, many or a class for expanded clones.

D gene: TRBD2
V gene: TRBV28
J gene: TRBJ2-1
clone size: .
CDR3 protein: CASNSYSGAGGPDEQFF
CDR3 DNA: TGTGCCAGCAATTCTTACTCTGGAGCGGGAGGGCCCGATGAGCAGTTCTTC

D gene: TRBD2
V gene: TRBV5-1
J gene: TRBJ2-7
clone size: .
CDR3 protein: CASSLEGRGDSYEQYF
CDR3 DNA: TGCGCCAGCAGCTTGGAGGGGCGGGGGGACTCCTACGAGCAGTACTTC

D gene: TRBD2
V gene: TRBV18
J gene: TRBJ2-3
clone size: .
CDR3 protein: CASSPPNSGGAITQYF
CDR3 DNA: TGTGCCAGCTCACCACCAAACTCGGGGGGGGCCATTACGCAGTATTTT

D gene: TRBD1
V gene: TRBV4-3
J gene: TRBJ1-4
clone size: .
CDR3 protein: CASSQDRGTGDEKLFF
CDR3 DNA: TGCGCCAGCAGCCAAGATAGGGGGACAGGGGACGAAAAACTGTTTTTT

D gene: .
V gene: TRBV2
J gene: TRBJ2-3
clone size: .
CDR3 protein: CASSVTGLSTDTQYF
CDR3 DNA: TGTGCCAGCAGTGTTACGGGGTTGAGCACAGATACGCAGTATTTT

D gene: .
V gene: TRBV13
J gene: TRBJ2-5
clone size: .
CDR3 protein: CASSLELITTQYF
CDR3 DNA: TGTGCCAGCAGCTTAGAACTTATAACGACCCAGTACTTC

D gene: TRBD1
V gene: TRBV9
J gene: TRBJ2-1
clone size: .
CDR3 protein: CASGRGSSYNEQFF
CDR3 DNA: TGTGCCAGCGGCAGGGGGAGCTCCTACAATGAGCAGTTCTTC

D gene: .
V gene: TRBV4-1
J gene: TRBJ1-6
clone size: few
CDR3 protein: CASSPRVGSYNSPLHF
CDR3 DNA: TGCGCCAGCAGCCCCCGGGTCGGCTCCTATAATTCACCCCTCCACTTT

D gene: TRBD1
V gene: TRBV6-7
J gene: TRBJ2-5
clone size: .
CDR3 protein: CASTWTGEGETQYF
CDR3 DNA: TGTGCCAGCACTTGGACAGGGGAGGGGGAGACCCAGTACTTC

D gene: TRBD2
V gene: TRBV7-2
J gene: TRBJ2-7
clone size: .
CDR3 protein: CASSPGTSPYEQYF
CDR3 DNA: TGTGCCAGCAGTCCCGGGACTAGTCCCTACGAGCAGTACTTC

D gene: .
V gene: TRBV11-2
J gene: TRBJ2-1
clone size: .
CDR3 protein: CASSLNPGDNEQFF
CDR3 DNA: TGTGCCAGCAGCTTAAATCCGGGGGACAATGAGCAGTTCTTC

D gene: TRBD2
V gene: TRBV29-1
J gene: TRBJ2-7
clone size: .
CDR3 protein: CSVDTGGGREYEQYF
CDR3 DNA: TGCAGCGTTGATACCGGAGGCGGGAGGGAGTACGAGCAGTACTTC

D gene: .
V gene: TRBV5-5
J gene: TRBJ1-4
clone size: few
CDR3 protein: CASSLSRVRTGNEKLFF
CDR3 DNA: TGTGCCAGCAGCTTATCGAGGGTCAGGACGGGTAATGAAAAACTGTTTTTT

D gene: TRBD1
V gene: TRBV3-1/TRBV3-2
J gene: TRBJ2-2
clone size: .
CDR3 protein: CASSPGTGPGELFF
CDR3 DNA: TGTGCCAGCAGCCCGGGGACAGGGCCTGGGGAGCTGTTTTTT

D gene: .
V gene: TRBV6-1
J gene: TRBJ1-1
clone size: once
CDR3 protein: CASSEAGRAGDTEAFF
CDR3 DNA: TGTGCCAGCAGTGAAGCAGGGAGGGCAGGGGACACTGAAGCTTTCTTT

D gene: .
V gene: TRBV7-8
J gene: TRBJ2-4
clone size: .
CDR3 protein: CASRTGPGSYIQYF
CDR3 DNA: TGTGCCAGCAGGACGGGGCCCGGGAGTTACATTCAGTACTTC

D gene: .
V gene: TRBV5-1
J gene: TRBJ1-1
clone size: .
CDR3 protein: CASSLEAGDTEAFF
CDR3 DNA: TGCGCCAGCAGCTTGGAAGCAGGGGACACTGAAGCTTTCTTT

D gene: TRBD2
V gene: TRBV5-1
J gene: TRBJ2-2
clone size: .
CDR3 protein: CASSHSGTRGPNTGELFF
CDR3 DNA: TGCGCCAGCAGCCACTCCGGGACTAGGGGCCCCAACACCGGGGAGCTGTTTTTT

D gene: .
V gene: TRBV2
J gene: TRBJ2-7
clone size: .
CDR3 protein: CASSELRGPYEQYF
CDR3 DNA: TGTGCCAGCAGTGAGCTAAGGGGTCCCTACGAGCAGTACTTC

D gene: .
V gene: TRBV4-1
J gene: TRBJ1-2
clone size: .
CDR3 protein: CASSQEYSGYYGYTF
CDR3 DNA: TGCGCCAGCAGCCAAGAGTACTCGGGATACTATGGCTACACCTTC

D gene: .
V gene: TRBV14
J gene: TRBJ1-6
clone size: once
CDR3 protein: CASSQGRNPGSPLHF
CDR3 DNA: TGTGCCAGCAGCCAAGGGAGGAACCCGGGTTCACCCCTCCACTTT

D gene: .
V gene: TRBV7-9
J gene: TRBJ1-4
clone size: .
CDR3 protein: CASSSPGLNEKLFF
CDR3 DNA: TGTGCCAGCAGCTCCCCCGGACTTAATGAAAAACTGTTTTTT

D gene: .
V gene: TRBV4-1
J gene: TRBJ1-1
clone size: .
CDR3 protein: CASSPHAGNTEAFF
CDR3 DNA: TGCGCCAGCAGCCCCCACGCAGGGAACACTGAAGCTTTCTTT

D gene: .
V gene: TRBV15
J gene: TRBJ2-7
clone size: .
CDR3 protein: CATSRVVRGLASTEQYF
CDR3 DNA: TGTGCCACCAGCAGAGTTGTCCGAGGACTGGCTAGCACCGAGCAGTACTTC